Shown below are 14 T cell receptor beta chains from a single sample sequenced in a study of blood T cell repertoires in COVID-19. The table came from immunoSEQ multiplex PCR; TCRdb's copy has only in-frame clones and leaves some out. The repertoire holds some 190,000 clones, with approximately 91% as singletons. Sequenced: peripheral blood. The source of these receptors is a man in his late teens or twenties with active or convalescent COVID-19.

The rearrangement links TRBV27 to TRBJ2-7; possible D gene TRBD1, 6 bases. The CDR3 loop spans 14 amino acids. V gave up 5 bases and J gave up 3 bases, with 14 bases separating them. Germline V gives CDR1 MNHEY, CDR2 SMNVEV (reference sequence). CDR3: CASSAGQRNYEQYF. CDR3 nucleotides: TGTGCCAGCAGTGCCGGACAGAGGAACTACGAGCAGTACTTC.

The CDR3 loop reads CASSELGDSPLHF. CDR3 sequence (DNA): TGTGCCAGCAGCGAATTGGGCGATTCACCCCTCCACTTT. The gene calls are TRBV7-9 and TRBJ1-6, with D hard to call. Per the germline V gene, CDR1 is SEHNR and CDR2 is FQNEAQ (reference sequence). The CDR3 is 13 amino acids. V was shortened by 5 bases and J by 8 bases, with 10 bases between the two germline ends.

The genes are TRBV9 and TRBJ2-5; D is undetermined. The V end lost 2 bases, the J end lost 1 base, and 9 bases lay between the germline ends. Per the germline V gene, CDR1 is SGDLS and CDR2 is YYNGEE. This CDR3 has 14 residues. In DNA form, the CDR3 reads TGTGCCAGCAGCGTCGCAGCGACCCAAGAGACCCAGTACTTC. As protein: CASSVAATQETQYF.

The rearrangement uses TRBV7-9 and TRBJ2-2, with D possibly matching TRBD1 (6 bases). Deletions cut 5 bases from V and 7 bases from J, with 17 bases between. Germline-derived CDR1 and CDR2 are SEHNR and FQNEAQ (reference sequence). The length of the CDR3 is 15 residues. CDR3 sequence reads: CASSDWTVYHGELFF. Written as DNA, the CDR3 is TGTGCCAGCAGCGACTGGACAGTATATCACGGGGAGCTGTTTTTT. The entire variable domain, with the rest obtained from reference TRBV7-9 and TRBJ2-2, is as follows: DTGVSQNPRHKITKRGQNVTFRCDPISEHNRLYWYRQTLGQGPEFLTYFQNEAQLEKSRLLSDRFSAERPKGSFSTLEIQRTEQGDSAMYLCASSDWTVYHGELFFGEGSRLTVL.

This clone appeared a few times. V gene TRBV7-2 combines with J gene TRBJ1-2; tentatively, D is TRBD1 (5 bases). The CDR3 runs to 13 residues. The V end lost 1 base, the J end lost 4 bases, and 7 bases lay between the germline ends. CDR1 and CDR2 from the germline V gene are SGHTA and FQGNSA. CDR3 in amino acids: CASSLEGVYGYTF. DNA for the CDR3: TGTGCCAGCAGCTTAGAAGGGGTCTATGGCTACACCTTC.

This clone was found a few times. The V gene is TRBV15, the J gene TRBJ1-5; D remains ambiguous. The CDR3 spans 14 residues. The V and J ends lost 2 bases and 9 bases respectively, with 14 bases between them. Per germline, CDR1 LNHNV and CDR2 YYDKDF (reference sequence). The CDR3 DNA is TGTGCCACCAGCAGATTACTAACCGGGTGGCCCCAGCATTTT. This gives the protein CATSRLLTGWPQHF.

This chain links TRBV19 with TRBJ2-5; D is perhaps TRBD1 (5 bases). Germline V gene lookup returns CDR1 LNHDA and CDR2 SQIVND (reference sequence). The V end was cut by 7 bases, the J end by 4 bases, with 13 bases between. The CDR3 consists of 13 residues. The CDR3 sequence: CASTQGKGETQYF. As DNA, the CDR3 is TGTGCCAGTACGCAGGGAAAGGGAGAGACCCAGTACTTC.

This chain joins TRBV2 and TRBJ2-3; 12 nucleotides align to TRBD2. There are 14 residues in the CDR3. Trimming took 7 bases from V and 4 from J; bases not matched to a gene: 3. Germline-derived CDR1 and CDR2 are SNHLY and FYNNEI. CDR3 in amino acids: CASTSGGAADTQYF. CDR3 in DNA: TGTGCCAGCACTAGCGGGGGGGCTGCAGATACGCAGTATTTT.

This chain uses TRBV14 with TRBJ1-1; D is uncertain. CDR1 and CDR2 from the germline V gene are SGHDN and FVKESK. Trimming cost V 4 bases and J 1 base, with 10 bases left between them. This CDR3 is built from 14 residues. The CDR3 region has the DNA TGTGCCAGCAGCCCCCATCGGGGGAACACTGAAGCTTTCTTT. Translation gives CASSPHRGNTEAFF.

The V and J genes are TRBV7-9 and TRBJ1-2, with TRBD1 as a possible D gene (5 bases). This CDR3 has 14 residues. Trimming left V 2 bases short and J 3 bases short, with 10 bases between. Germline CDR1 and CDR2: SEHNR and FQNEAQ (reference sequence). The CDR3 bases are TGTGCCAGCAGCTTAACAGGTGGGGACTATGGCTACACCTTC. Translating it yields CASSLTGGDYGYTF.

The chain combines TRBV3-1 (or the pseudogene TRBV3-2) with TRBJ1-5; D gene unclear. Germline assignment: CDR1 LGHDT and CDR2 YNNKEL (reference sequence). V lost 3 bases, J lost 0 bases, and 6 bases lay in between. The CDR3 is 14 residues long. The chain's CDR3 is CASSQGDSNQPQHF. The CDR3 bases are TGTGCCAGCAGCCAGGGAGATAGCAATCAGCCCCAGCATTTT.

J is TRBJ1-2 and V is TRBV2; D is undetermined. The CDR3 is made up of 11 amino acids. Per germline, CDR1 SNHLY and CDR2 FYNNEI. Trimming shortened V by 7 bases and J by 7 bases, and 10 bases separated the two germline ends. Here the CDR3 reads CASTRVRGYTF. CDR3 coding DNA: TGTGCCAGCACGAGGGTTCGTGGCTACACCTTC.

The chain carries TRBV12-3 or TRBV12-4 and TRBJ1-5; D ambiguous. The CDR3 extends over 13 amino acids. The V and J ends lost 2 bases and 5 bases respectively, with 7 bases between them. CDR3 in amino acids: CASSLHGDQPQHF. CDR3 nucleotides: TGTGCCAGCAGTTTACACGGGGATCAGCCCCAGCATTTT.

The chain employs TRBV9 and TRBJ2-3, with 10 bases identical to TRBD2. V trimming: 1 base; J trimming: 4 bases; junction bases outside the gene matches: 3. The CDR3 totals 15 residues. From germline, CDR1 is SGDLS and CDR2 YYNGEE. The CDR3 region is CASSVPLAGADTQYF. The CDR3 region has the DNA TGTGCCAGCAGCGTACCCCTAGCGGGAGCAGATACGCAGTATTTT. The complete variable domain, with remaining parts taken from reference TRBV9 and TRBJ2-3, reads DSGVTQTPKHLITATGQRVTLRCSPRSGDLSVYWYQQSLDQGLQFLIQYYNGEERAKGNILERFSAQQFPDLHSELNLSSLELGDSALYFCASSVPLAGADTQYFGPGTRLTVL.